Described below is a single T cell receptor beta chain sequence and its context. Its antigen is unknown. These data are taken from a study of cytomegalovirus exposure and HLA in healthy donors. Findings of the study overall: Among TCR beta chains, those listed as cytomegalovirus-associated numbered approximately 150.

TCRdb's table, derived via immunoSEQ multiplex PCR, lists solely in-frame clones and lacks some. Altogether under 95,000 clones are present, just over 90% being singletons, with the ten largest covering 2% to 2.5%. It was the approximately 120-subject validation cohort, separate from the roughly 700-subject first cohort, to which the donors belonged. Germline V gene lookup returns CDR1 LNHDA and CDR2 SQIVND (reference sequence). This CDR3 is built from 15 residues. V was trimmed by 7 bases and J by 2 bases, leaving 17 bases between them. This receptor was taken from a man aged 30-40 years in good health and CMV-seronegative. The source material was PBMCs. J is TRBJ1-1 and V is TRBV19; D gene unclear. Here the CDR3 reads CASTPPGVGNTEAFF. CDR3 nucleotides: TGTGCCAGTACCCCCCCAGGTGTGGGTAACACTGAAGCTTTCTTT.